One sample yielded the 19 T cell receptor beta chains listed below, sequenced in a study of cytomegalovirus exposure and HLA in healthy donors. The PCR made use of 60 Vbeta and 13 Jbeta primers. Generated by immunoSEQ multiplex PCR, the TCRdb table keeps only in-frame clones and is missing some. The sample includes around 170,000 clones, 77% of them seen just once. The specimen was PBMCs. These receptors were taken from a man aged 18-30 years in good health and CMV-seronegative.

This chain links TRBV2 with TRBJ2-7, with 8 bases lining up with TRBD1. Germline V gives CDR1 SNHLY, CDR2 FYNNEI. The CDR3 has 16 amino acids. With 7 bases clipped from V and 7 bases from J, the junction kept 18 bases outside the gene matches. The CDR3 here is CASTPGKGQVYVEQYF. The CDR3 DNA reads as TGTGCCAGCACCCCCGGGAAGGGACAGGTTTACGTTGAGCAGTACTTC.

The chain has TRBV2 and TRBJ2-3, with 9 bases matching TRBD2. Germline V gene lookup returns CDR1 SNHLY and CDR2 FYNNEI. The CDR3 sequence is 15 residues long. V shed 5 bases and J 5 bases; nucleotides not matched to a gene: 8. The CDR3 nucleotides are TGTGCCAGCAGTAAGATAGCGGGAGTCGGAGATACGCAGTATTTT. The encoded protein is CASSKIAGVGDTQYF.

This clone was observed once. CDR3 in amino acids: CASSLRGQGNEKLFF. In nucleotides, the CDR3 is TGTGCCAGCAGCTTGAGGGGACAGGGCAATGAAAAACTGTTTTTT. V gene TRBV5-6 combines with J gene TRBJ1-4; 9 bases agree with TRBD1. Germline CDR1 and CDR2: SGHDT and YYEEEE. J gave up 5 bases and V 1 base, and 3 bases lay outside the gene matches. The CDR3 consists of 15 residues.

For this clone: Mismatch with germline at one junction end may stem from a read error. This chain joins TRBV7-7 and TRBJ2-2; 11 nucleotides line up with TRBD2. Germline loops: CDR1 SSHAT, CDR2 FNYEAQ (reference sequence). This CDR3 region has 15 residues. DNA for the CDR3: TGTGCTAGCAGCTTAGCTAGCGGGAGGACCGGGGAGCTGTTTTTT. Protein product: CASSLASGRTGELFF.

This rearrangement joins TRBV5-1 to TRBJ2-3; TRBD2 matches 11 bases. The ends lost 2 bases at V and 4 bases at J; junction bases unmatched: 3. This CDR3 region has 15 residues. Germline loops: CDR1 SGHRS, CDR2 YFSETQ. CDR3 protein: CASSFSGRAADTQYF. As DNA, the CDR3 is TGCGCCAGCAGCTTTAGCGGGAGGGCGGCAGATACGCAGTATTTT. The whole variable domain, remainder taken from reference TRBV5-1 and TRBJ2-3, is KAGVTQTPRYLIKTRGQQVTLSCSPISGHRSVSWYQQTPGQGLQFLFEYFSETQRNKGNFPGRFSGRQFSNSRSEMNVSTLELGDSALYLCASSFSGRAADTQYFGPGTRLTVL.

This chain joins TRBV5-4 and TRBJ2-1; D unresolved. The CDR3 totals 12 residues. Trimming cost V 4 bases and J 3 bases, with 5 bases left between them. Germline V gene sequence: CDR1 SGHNT, CDR2 YYREEE (reference sequence). This chain's CDR3 is CASSQDYNEQFF. Here the CDR3 DNA reads TGTGCCAGCAGCCAGGACTACAATGAGCAGTTCTTC.

The chain carries TRBV18 and TRBJ1-4, with 9 nucleotides matching TRBD1. CDR1 is KGHSH and CDR2 is LQKENI in the germline V gene. V shed 4 bases, J shed 7 bases, and the junction held 10 bases outside the gene matches. The CDR3 consists of 16 residues. DNA for the CDR3: TGTGCCAGCTCACTATCGAGGGACAGGGCTGCTGAAAAACTGTTTTTT. It specifies CASSLSRDRAAEKLFF.

The chain joins TRBV7-6 to TRBJ2-1, with TRBD1 identical over 9 bases. There are 16 residues in the CDR3. Germline V gene lookup returns CDR1 SGHVS and CDR2 FNYEAQ. V trimming: 4 bases; J trimming: 2 bases; junction bases outside the gene matches: 6. CDR3 nucleotide sequence: TGTGCCAGCAGCTCCAAGACAGGGGGGACCTACAATGAGCAGTTCTTC. This codes for CASSSKTGGTYNEQFF. Combining the CDR3 with reference TRBV7-6 and TRBJ2-1 gives the whole variable domain GAGVSQSPRYKVTKRGQDVALRCDPISGHVSLYWYRQALGQGPEFLTYFNYEAQQDKSGLPNDRFSAERPEGSISTLTIQRTEQRDSAMYRCASSSKTGGTYNEQFFGPGTRLTVL.

The rearrangement uses TRBV23-1 and TRBJ1-1; 8 bases match TRBD1. TRBV23-1 qualifies as an ORF whose function is uncertain. J was trimmed by 6 bases and V by 4 bases; bases with no gene match: 25. CDR3 size: 20 residues. The CDR3 protein is CASSRIDLGQGHWVIAEAFF. Written as DNA, the CDR3 is TGCGCCAGCAGTCGTATCGACCTAGGACAGGGACATTGGGTAATAGCTGAAGCTTTCTTT.

The rearrangement links TRBV27 to TRBJ1-4; possible D gene TRBD1, 5 bases. There are 13 residues in the CDR3. V lost 7 bases, J lost 7 bases, and 13 bases lay in between. The germline V gene encodes CDR1 MNHEY and CDR2 SMNVEV (reference sequence). The CDR3 loop is CASKGTGGEKLFF. CDR3 nucleotides: TGTGCCAGCAAGGGCACAGGTGGTGAAAAACTGTTTTTT.

This clone was seen a handful of times. The J gene is TRBJ1-3, the V gene TRBV7-2; no definite D call. The CDR3 totals 15 residues. The V end lost 8 bases, the J end lost 0 bases, and 14 bases lay between the germline ends. Germline-derived CDR1 and CDR2 are SGHTA and FQGNSA. The DNA of the CDR3 is TGTGCCAGCGGCCCCTCGGGATCCTCTGGAAACACCATATATTTT. It specifies CASGPSGSSGNTIYF.

This chain links TRBV11-2 with TRBJ2-1, with 9 bases matching TRBD1. V was clipped by 0 bases and J by 8 bases; unmatched bases: 14. The CDR3 loop spans 18 amino acids. CDR1 SGHAT and CDR2 FQNNGV come from the germline V gene. CDR3 DNA: TGTGCCAGCAGCTTAGATTGGCTACAGGGGGCGCCCGGGGATGAGCAGTTCTTC. It specifies CASSLDWLQGAPGDEQFF.

The chain couples TRBV18 to TRBJ2-5, with 8 bases matching TRBD2. The CDR3 loop spans 15 amino acids. The V gene's germline CDR1 is KGHSH and CDR2 LQKENI. V was clipped by 2 bases and J by 3 bases; unmatched bases: 5. DNA for the CDR3: TGTGCCAGCTCACCATTTAGAGCGGGAGAAGAGACCCAGTACTTC. Residues: CASSPFRAGEETQYF.

In its sample, this clone was seen once. The chain joins TRBV9 to TRBJ2-7, with 11 bases lining up with TRBD1. The CDR3 is 15 residues long. V trimming: 4 bases; J trimming: 5 bases; junction bases outside the gene matches: 8. Germline V gene sequence: CDR1 SGDLS, CDR2 YYNGEE. CDR3 loop: CASSSADRGLNEQYF. The CDR3 bases are TGTGCCAGCAGCTCGGCGGACAGGGGGCTCAACGAGCAGTACTTC.

Note on this clone: This specimen includes other DNA sequences encoding the same CDR3. The gene calls are TRBV29-1 and TRBJ2-1; tentative D call: TRBD2 (5 bases). The CDR3 length is 12 residues. The V end was cut by 3 bases, the J end by 4 bases, with 7 bases between. The V gene's germline CDR1 is SQVTM and CDR2 ANQGSEA. This chain's CDR3 is CSVDGLYNEQFF. DNA for the CDR3: TGCAGCGTTGATGGACTTTACAATGAGCAGTTCTTC.

The chain has TRBV28 and TRBJ2-1; 11 bases fit TRBD2. V dropped 7 bases and J dropped 9; count of bases not matched to a gene: 14. Germline V gene lookup returns CDR1 MDHEN and CDR2 SYDVKM. CDR3 length equals 16 residues. The CDR3 bases are TGTGCCAGCACTCCCTATTTAGCGGGAGGGTTGATTGAGCAGTTCTTC. This translates into CASTPYLAGGLIEQFF.

The V call is TRBV7-9, the J call TRBJ1-3, with TRBD1 as a possible D gene (6 bases). Germline lookup yields CDR1 SEHNR and CDR2 FQNEAQ (reference sequence). Trimming stripped 10 bases from V and 4 bases from J, with 11 bases between. This CDR3 region has 12 residues. CDR3 DNA: TGTGCCAACGCAGGGGTCGGAAACACCATATATTTT. Translating gives CANAGVGNTIYF. Supplemented by reference TRBV7-9 and TRBJ1-3, the full variable domain reads DTGVSQNPRHKITKRGQNVTFRCDPISEHNRLYWYRQTLGQGPEFLTYFQNEAQLEKSRLLSDRFSAERPKGSFSTLEIQRTEQGDSAMYLCANAGVGNTIYFGEGSWLTVV.

In this sample, this clone turned up once. Germline and junction disagree at one end, which may indicate a read error. The chain carries TRBV7-9 and TRBJ2-7; D might be TRBD1 (5 bases). The CDR3 has 16 residues. Germline CDR1 is SEHNR and CDR2 is FQNEAQ (reference sequence). In nucleotides, the CDR3 is TGTTCCAGCAGCTTAGTAGGTCCGACAGCTCCTCACGAGCAGTACTTC. It encodes CSSSLVGPTAPHEQYF. The whole variable domain, filled in from reference TRBV7-9 and TRBJ2-7, reads DTGVSQNPRHKITKRGQNVTFRCDPISEHNRLYWYRQTLGQGPEFLTYFQNEAQLEKSRLLSDRFSAERPKGSFSTLEIQRTEQGDSAMYLCSSSLVGPTAPHEQYFGPGTRLTVT.

The genes are TRBV19 and TRBJ1-1; D might be TRBD1 (5 bases). Germline V lookup: CDR1 LNHDA, CDR2 SQIVND (reference sequence). V shed 10 bases and J shed 1 base, with 13 bases lying between them. The CDR3 has 13 amino acids. CDR3 residues: CATGPGPNTEAFF. CDR3 DNA sequence: TGTGCCACAGGGCCAGGGCCGAACACTGAAGCTTTCTTT.